One and the same sample provided the 15 T cell receptor beta chains below, sequenced in a study of T cell responses to AZD1222 COVID-19 vaccine (dated by TCRdb to about 2021). The library was made by the immunoSEQ multiplex PCR assay. TCRdb took over this immuneACCESS table, retaining in-frame rearrangements with V and J assigned. Such tables are incomplete; in checked studies, under half of the missing clones stem from an unresolved V gene, and the remainder is unexplained. In this sample the table shows roughly 150,000 clones, approximately 89% of which occur a single time. About 3.2% of the sample lies in the top ten. The time point label corresponds to: baseline before first vaccination. The sample's treatment or condition label, in plain terms: meningococcal conjugate vaccine given as trial control. The sample was peripheral blood, taken on day 0 of MenACWY control vaccination. The receptors originated from an adult in good health.

The chain is built from TRBV4-3 and TRBJ2-7; 12 bases are shared with TRBD1. The V and J ends lost 4 bases and 6 bases, in that order; junction bases with no gene match: 10. The CDR3 covers 16 residues. CDR1 LGHNA and CDR2 YSLEER come from the germline V gene. CDR3 residues: CASSPSPGQGAFEQYF. CDR3 in DNA: TGCGCCAGCAGCCCATCTCCGGGACAGGGGGCGTTCGAGCAGTACTTC.

The CDR3: CASSHSDRVGNQPQHF. As DNA, the CDR3 is TGTGCCAGCAGCCACTCGGACAGAGTGGGCAATCAGCCCCAGCATTTT. The chain carries TRBV4-2 and TRBJ1-5, with a possible D match to TRBD1 (6 bases). V shed 3 bases and J shed 2 bases, with 14 bases lying between them. The CDR3 has 16 residues. Germline CDR1 LGHNA, CDR2 YNFKEQ.

In DNA, the CDR3 is TGTGCCAGCAGTCGACGGACTAGCGGGTCCAATGAGCAGTTCTTC. Its translation: CASSRRTSGSNEQFF. This chain uses TRBV28 with TRBJ2-1; 11 bases fit TRBD2. Germline trimming cut 5 bases from V and 6 bases from J; bases unmatched to any gene: 6. The CDR3 loop spans 15 amino acids. CDR1 MDHEN and CDR2 SYDVKM come from the germline V gene. Filled out from reference TRBV28 and TRBJ2-1, the complete variable domain reads DVKVTQSSRYLVKRTGEKVFLECVQDMDHENMFWYRQDPGLGLRLIYFSYDVKMKEKGDIPEGYSVSREKKERFSLILESASTNQTSMYLCASSRRTSGSNEQFFGPGTRLTVL.

This clone was observed once. This chain links TRBV6-5 with TRBJ1-1, with TRBD1 matching 9 bases. Germline CDR1 MNHEY, CDR2 SVGAGI. V dropped 8 bases and J dropped 3; count of bases not matched to a gene: 4. This CDR3 has 13 amino acids. The CDR3: CASRQGVYTEAFF. The CDR3 DNA sequence: TGTGCCAGCCGACAGGGGGTATACACTGAAGCTTTCTTT.

The V gene is TRBV19, the J gene TRBJ1-1; D is uncertain. V lost 7 bases, J lost 0 bases, and 12 bases lay in between. The germline gives CDR1 LNHDA, CDR2 SQIVND (reference sequence). CDR3 length equals 14 residues. CDR3 DNA sequence: TGTGCCAGTAATAGTGTGGGGATGAACACTGAAGCTTTCTTT. Amino acid sequence: CASNSVGMNTEAFF.

V and J are TRBV5-1 and TRBJ2-5; 8 nucleotides align to TRBD2. Germline V gives CDR1 SGHRS, CDR2 YFSETQ. Trimming removed 1 base from V and 3 bases from J; junction bases left unmatched: 8. The CDR3 totals 16 residues. The CDR3 region is CASSLYPAGVEETQYF. The CDR3 DNA reads TGCGCCAGCAGCTTGTATCCAGCGGGGGTGGAAGAGACCCAGTACTTC.

V is TRBV11-3 and J is TRBJ1-1; D not certain. The CDR3 covers 13 residues. Germline V gene data show CDR1 as SGHNT and CDR2 as YENEEA. With 6 bases removed from V and 8 bases from J, the gap between germline ends came to 16 bases. The CDR3 region is CASSLTGLSEAFF. DNA of the CDR3: TGTGCCAGCAGTCTTACGGGTCTTAGCGAAGCTTTCTTT. Full variable domain (outside the CDR3, taken from reference TRBV11-3 and TRBJ1-1): EAGVVQSPRYKIIEKKQPVAFWCNPISGHNTLYWYLQNLGQGPELLIRYENEEAVDDSQLPKDRFSAERLKGVDSTLKIQPAELGDSAVYLCASSLTGLSEAFFGQGTRLTVV.

The chain is built from TRBV10-2 and TRBJ2-1; possible D gene TRBD2, 6 bases. Trimming left V 5 bases short and J 7 bases short, with 12 bases between. The CDR3 spans 13 residues. Germline CDR1 and CDR2: WSHSY and SAAADI. DNA of the CDR3: TGCGCCAGCAGTACCGGGACTCTTAATGAGCAGTTCTTC. Translated, it gives CASSTGTLNEQFF.

The chain carries TRBV6-1 and TRBJ1-5, with a possible D match to TRBD1 (5 bases). In germline, CDR1 is MNHNS, CDR2 SASEGT. V dropped 1 base and J dropped 5 bases, with 9 bases sitting between them. This CDR3 comprises 14 residues. CDR3 nucleotide sequence: TGTGCCAGCAGTGAAGATGGGGGGGATCAGCCCCAGCATTTT. It is translated as CASSEDGGDQPQHF.

The rearrangement links TRBV27 to TRBJ2-1; perhaps TRBD1 as D (7 bases). CDR3 length: 15 amino acids. CDR1 is MNHEY, CDR2 SMNVEV, per germline (reference sequence). The V and J ends lost 6 bases and 4 bases respectively, with 16 bases between them. The CDR3 bases are TGTGCCAGCAGCCTGGCCGGGGGACAGTACAATGAGCAGTTCTTC. Amino acids: CASSLAGGQYNEQFF.

The rearrangement uses TRBV24-1 and TRBJ1-5; 8 bases line up with TRBD1. CDR1 and CDR2 from the germline V gene are KGHDR and SFDVKD. J gave up 4 bases and V 9 bases, and 4 bases lay outside the gene matches. This CDR3 contains 13 residues. CDR3 sequence reads: CATGTGLNQPQHF. The DNA of the CDR3 is TGTGCCACCGGGACAGGCCTTAATCAGCCCCAGCATTTT.

This chain connects TRBV28 to TRBJ1-2; weak D call: TRBD1 (6 bases). V was shortened by 6 bases and J by 0 bases, with 11 bases between the two germline ends. This CDR3 is 14 amino acids long. Germline-derived CDR1 and CDR2 are MDHEN and SYDVKM. CDR3 region: CASSTGQTNYGYTF. CDR3 nucleotides: TGTGCCAGCAGCACAGGACAGACTAACTATGGCTACACCTTC.

The chain recombines TRBV9 with TRBJ1-1; D unresolved. Per the germline V gene, CDR1 is SGDLS and CDR2 is YYNGEE. CDR3 length: 11 residues. Trimming removed 3 bases at V and 5 bases at J, with 5 bases between. The CDR3 is CASSAETEAFF. The DNA of the CDR3 is TGTGCCAGCAGCGCCGAGACTGAAGCTTTCTTT.

The V call is TRBV7-2, the J call TRBJ1-1, with a weak D call TRBD1 (5 bases). The CDR3 covers 14 residues. V lost 5 bases and J 0 bases, leaving 10 bases between the germline ends. Germline CDR1 SGHTA, CDR2 FQGNSA. The CDR3 nucleotides read TGTGCCAGCAGCCGGGACGAGCTGAACACTGAAGCTTTCTTT. Its protein is CASSRDELNTEAFF.

CDR3 protein: CASSLLPGRNTEAFF. Here the CDR3 DNA reads TGTGCCAGCAGTTTATTGCCAGGGAGGAACACTGAAGCTTTCTTT. V and J are TRBV27 and TRBJ1-1, with D possibly TRBD1 on 5 matching bases. This CDR3 is 15 amino acids long. Germline V gene data show CDR1 as MNHEY and CDR2 as SMNVEV (reference sequence). The V end was cut by 1 base, the J end by 1 base, with 10 bases between.